This T cell receptor (beta chain) was recovered during a study of blood T cell repertoires in COVID-19. The wider study: There were acute and convalescent COVID-19 samples, and they came from the United States, Italy and Spain.

Repertoires were generated with immunoSEQ multiplex PCR, while TCRdb's copy carries only in-frame clones and drops some. The sample carries around 300,000 clones, 80% to 90% recorded once. In assigning cohorts, the study relied on participant-reported clinical history. Cohort 3 recovered donors had two negative PCRs, clearance, or symptom resolution. This TCR was recovered from a man under 40 who had recovered from COVID-19. Sequenced input: PBMCs or T cells enriched from blood (not recorded which).

The CDR3 DNA reads TGTGCCAGCAGCCCCAGGAGGGCTTACAATGAGCAGTTCTTC. It specifies CASSPRRAYNEQFF. This chain links TRBV9 with TRBJ2-1; D might be TRBD2 (6 bases). Germline V gene lookup returns CDR1 SGDLS and CDR2 YYNGEE. Trimming took off 4 bases at V and 4 bases at J, with 12 bases between the two ends. The CDR3 length is 14 residues. Full variable domain (remainder filled in from reference TRBV9 and TRBJ2-1): DSGVTQTPKHLITATGQRVTLRCSPRSGDLSVYWYQQSLDQGLQFLIQYYNGEERAKGNILERFSAQQFPDLHSELNLSSLELGDSALYFCASSPRRAYNEQFFGPGTRLTVL.